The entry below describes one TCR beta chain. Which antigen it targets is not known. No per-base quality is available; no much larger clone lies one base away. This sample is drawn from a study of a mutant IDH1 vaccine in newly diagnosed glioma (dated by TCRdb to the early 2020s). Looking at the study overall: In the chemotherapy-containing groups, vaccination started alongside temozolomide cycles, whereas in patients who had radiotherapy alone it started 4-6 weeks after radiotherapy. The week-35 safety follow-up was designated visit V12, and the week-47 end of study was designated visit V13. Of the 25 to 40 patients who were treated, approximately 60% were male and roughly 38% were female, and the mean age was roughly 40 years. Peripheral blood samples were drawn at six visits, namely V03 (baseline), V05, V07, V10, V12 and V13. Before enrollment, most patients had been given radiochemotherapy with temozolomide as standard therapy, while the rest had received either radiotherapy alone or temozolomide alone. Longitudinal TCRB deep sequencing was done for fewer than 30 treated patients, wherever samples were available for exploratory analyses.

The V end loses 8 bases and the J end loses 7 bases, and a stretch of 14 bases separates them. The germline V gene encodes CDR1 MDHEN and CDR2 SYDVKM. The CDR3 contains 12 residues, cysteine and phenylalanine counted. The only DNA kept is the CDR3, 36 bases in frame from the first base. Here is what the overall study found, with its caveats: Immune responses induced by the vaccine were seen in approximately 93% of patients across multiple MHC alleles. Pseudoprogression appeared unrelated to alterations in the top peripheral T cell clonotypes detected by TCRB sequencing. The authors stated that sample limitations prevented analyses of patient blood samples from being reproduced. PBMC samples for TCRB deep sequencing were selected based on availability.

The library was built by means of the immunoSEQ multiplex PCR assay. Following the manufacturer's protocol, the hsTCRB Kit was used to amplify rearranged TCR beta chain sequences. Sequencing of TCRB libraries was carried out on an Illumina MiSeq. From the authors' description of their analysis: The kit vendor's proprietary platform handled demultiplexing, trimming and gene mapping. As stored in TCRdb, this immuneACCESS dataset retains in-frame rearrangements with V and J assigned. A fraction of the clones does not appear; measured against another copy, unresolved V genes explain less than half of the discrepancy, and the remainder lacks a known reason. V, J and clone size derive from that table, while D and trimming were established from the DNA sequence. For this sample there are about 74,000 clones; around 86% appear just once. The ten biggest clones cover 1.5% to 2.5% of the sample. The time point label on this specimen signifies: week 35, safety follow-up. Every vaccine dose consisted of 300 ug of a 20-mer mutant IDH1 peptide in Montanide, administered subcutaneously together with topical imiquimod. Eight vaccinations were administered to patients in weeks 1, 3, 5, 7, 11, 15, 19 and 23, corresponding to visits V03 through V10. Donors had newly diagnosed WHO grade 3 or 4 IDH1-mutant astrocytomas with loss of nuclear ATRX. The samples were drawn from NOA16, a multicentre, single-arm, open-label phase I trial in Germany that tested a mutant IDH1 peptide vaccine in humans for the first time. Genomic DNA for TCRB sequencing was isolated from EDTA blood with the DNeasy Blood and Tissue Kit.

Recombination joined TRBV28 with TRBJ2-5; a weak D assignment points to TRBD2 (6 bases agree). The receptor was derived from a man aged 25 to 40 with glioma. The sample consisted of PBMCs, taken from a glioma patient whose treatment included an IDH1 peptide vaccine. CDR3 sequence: CASRGLVRTQYF. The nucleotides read TGTGCCAGCCGGGGGTTGGTGCGGACCCAGTACTTC. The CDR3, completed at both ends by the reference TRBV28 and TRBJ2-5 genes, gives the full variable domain DVKVTQSSRYLVKRTGEKVFLECVQDMDHENMFWYRQDPGLGLRLIYFSYDVKMKEKGDIPEGYSVSREKKERFSLILESASTNQTSMYLCASRGLVRTQYFGPGTRLLVL.